What follows are 15 T cell receptor beta chains derived from one specimen sequenced in a study of blood T cell repertoires in COVID-19. Sequencing used immunoSEQ multiplex PCR; TCRdb keeps in-frame clones, though not all of them. In the table there are a few hundred thousand clones, around 84% of which are singletons. Sample: peripheral blood. The origin of the receptors is a human donor in a cohort sampled during active COVID-19.

This clone came up once. J is TRBJ1-2 and V is TRBV2; 8 nucleotides match TRBD1. CDR1 SNHLY and CDR2 FYNNEI come from the germline V gene. This CDR3 spans 17 amino acids. Trimming removed 5 bases from V and 5 bases from J; junction bases left unmatched: 16. This CDR3 reads CASSNRIRTGPKYGYTF. CDR3 DNA: TGTGCCAGCAGTAACAGAATCCGGACAGGGCCCAAGTATGGCTACACCTTC.

The chain is built from TRBV29-1 and TRBJ2-7; maybe TRBD1 (6 bases). Trimming shortened V by 3 bases and J by 1 base, and 10 bases separated the two germline ends. The germline V gene has CDR1 SQVTM and CDR2 ANQGSEA. The length of the CDR3 is 13 residues. The CDR3 spells CSVDQGYSYEQYF. DNA for the CDR3: TGCAGCGTTGACCAGGGGTATTCCTACGAGCAGTACTTC.

V and J are TRBV7-3 and TRBJ2-2, with D possibly being TRBD2 (5 bases). Trimming cost V 1 base and J 0 bases, with 9 bases left between them. The CDR3 length is 16 residues. CDR1 and CDR2 (germline): SGHTA, FQGTGA. The CDR3 nucleotides are TGTGCCAGCAGCTTAAACGGGCGGGCGAACACCGGGGAGCTGTTTTTT. Translating gives CASSLNGRANTGELFF. The variable domain in full, with the rest retrieved from reference TRBV7-3 and TRBJ2-2, is GAGVSQTPSNKVTEKGKYVELRCDPISGHTALYWYRQSLGQGPEFLIYFQGTGAADDSGLPNDRFFAVRPEGSVSTLKIQRTERGDSAVYLCASSLNGRANTGELFFGEGSRLTVL.

The chain has TRBV10-3 and TRBJ2-1; D might be TRBD2 (6 bases). CDR1 is ENHRY, CDR2 SYGVKD, per germline. The ends were cut back, 6 bases at V and 1 base at J, with 10 bases in the middle. There are 14 residues in the CDR3. The CDR3 DNA follows: TGTGCCATCAGCCGGGACTGGTCCTACAATGAGCAGTTCTTC. This gives the protein CAISRDWSYNEQFF.

The genes are TRBV11-2 and TRBJ2-7, with D maybe TRBD2 (6 bases). The V end lost 1 base, the J end lost 3 bases, and 19 bases lay between the germline ends. This CDR3 contains 17 residues. Germline V gives CDR1 SGHAT, CDR2 FQNNGV. The CDR3 nucleotides are TGTGCCAGCAGCTTAGCCCTTCTGGGGGGTACGAACTACGAGCAGTACTTC. Translated, it gives CASSLALLGGTNYEQYF.

J is TRBJ2-7 and V is TRBV3-1 (or the pseudogene TRBV3-2), with TRBD1 matching over 8 bases. The CDR3 runs to 11 residues. Looked up from germline, CDR1 is LGHDT and CDR2 is YNNKEL (reference sequence). V was clipped by 8 bases and J by 6 bases; unmatched bases: 3. The CDR3 DNA sequence: TGTGCCAGCGGAACAGGGGGCGAGCAGTACTTC. Its protein is CASGTGGEQYF.

The J gene is TRBJ2-1, the V gene TRBV18; D perhaps matches TRBD2 (6 bases). Germline V gene sequence: CDR1 KGHSH, CDR2 LQKENI. This CDR3 region has 13 residues. V was cut by 5 bases and J by 4 bases, with 9 bases left in between. The CDR3 loop reads CASSGGEYNEQFF. Here the CDR3 DNA reads TGTGCCAGCTCAGGCGGGGAATACAATGAGCAGTTCTTC.

The chain carries TRBV9 and TRBJ2-5; 14 nucleotides align to TRBD2. V lost 3 bases and J lost 3; bases outside the gene matches: 13. The length of the CDR3 is 19 residues. In germline, CDR1 is SGDLS, CDR2 YYNGEE. In DNA, the CDR3 is TGTGCCAGCAGCGGAAAACAGGACATGGGACTAGCGGGGGAAGAGACCCAGTACTTC. It is translated as CASSGKQDMGLAGEETQYF.

The rearrangement uses TRBV3-1 (or the pseudogene TRBV3-2) and TRBJ2-5, with 9 bases lining up with TRBD2. The ends lost 3 bases at V and 7 bases at J; junction bases unmatched: 3. The CDR3 sequence is 13 residues long. CDR1 and CDR2 from the germline V gene are LGHDT and YNNKEL (reference sequence). The CDR3 here is CASSQRGGATQYF. CDR3 DNA: TGTGCCAGCAGCCAGCGGGGGGGGGCGACCCAGTACTTC.

This rearrangement joins TRBV7-9 to TRBJ2-2, with 7 bases identical to TRBD1. V shed 1 base and J 2 bases; nucleotides not matched to a gene: 7. The CDR3 is 17 residues long. Germline V lookup: CDR1 SEHNR, CDR2 FQNEAQ (reference sequence). The CDR3 sequence: CASSLVAGTDNTGELFF. DNA for the CDR3: TGTGCCAGCAGCTTAGTCGCCGGGACAGATAACACCGGGGAGCTGTTTTTT.

The CDR3 sequence is CASSFTQNTDTQYF. The CDR3 DNA reads as TGTGCCAGCAGCTTTACCCAGAACACAGATACGCAGTATTTT. V usage is TRBV7-2 and J usage is TRBJ2-3; unclear D gene. The V gene lost 3 bases and the J gene lost 2 bases, with 9 bases spanning the gap. CDR3 length: 14 residues. The germline CDR1 and CDR2 sequences are SGHTA and FQGNSA. The full variable domain, its missing parts supplied by reference TRBV7-2 and TRBJ2-3, is GAGVSQSPSNKVTEKGKDVELRCDPISGHTALYWYRQSLGQGLEFLIYFQGNSAPDKSGLPSDRFSAERTGGSVSTLTIQRTQQEDSAVYLCASSFTQNTDTQYFGPGTRLTVL.

The gene calls are TRBV30 and TRBJ1-5; no definite D call. CDR3 length: 13 residues. Germline CDR1 and CDR2: GTSNPN and SVGIG (reference sequence). With 3 bases removed from V and 0 bases from J, the gap between germline ends came to 6 bases. The CDR3 loop is CAWSGDSNQPQHF. The CDR3 DNA is TGTGCCTGGAGCGGGGATAGCAATCAGCCCCAGCATTTT.

On this clone: Other DNA sequences in the same sample also yield this CDR3. The chain has TRBV6-5 and TRBJ2-3; the match to TRBD2 covers 7 bases. Germline assignment: CDR1 MNHEY and CDR2 SVGAGI. Trimming removed 6 bases from V and 0 bases from J; junction bases left unmatched: 3. This CDR3 has 14 amino acids. In DNA, the CDR3 is TGTGCCAGCAGCCGCGGGGGTAGCACAGATACGCAGTATTTT. Protein product: CASSRGGSTDTQYF.

The chain combines TRBV6-6 with TRBJ2-1, with D unresolved. The CDR3 sequence is 11 residues long. Germline V lookup: CDR1 MNHNY, CDR2 SVGAGI (reference sequence). The V and J ends lost 8 bases and 4 bases respectively, with 6 bases between them. The CDR3 DNA sequence: TGTGCCAGCGGCCCGTACAATGAGCAGTTCTTC. It encodes CASGPYNEQFF.

V gene TRBV28 combines with J gene TRBJ2-1, with D maybe TRBD1 (6 bases). CDR1 is MDHEN, CDR2 SYDVKM, per germline. V lost 5 bases to trimming and J lost 12 bases, with 11 bases between them. The CDR3 is 11 amino acids. The CDR3 sequence: CASSLQGGQFF. CDR3 bases: TGTGCCAGCAGTCTACAGGGTGGGCAGTTCTTC. Supplemented by reference TRBV28 and TRBJ2-1, the full variable domain reads DVKVTQSSRYLVKRTGEKVFLECVQDMDHENMFWYRQDPGLGLRLIYFSYDVKMKEKGDIPEGYSVSREKKERFSLILESASTNQTSMYLCASSLQGGQFFGPGTRLTVL.